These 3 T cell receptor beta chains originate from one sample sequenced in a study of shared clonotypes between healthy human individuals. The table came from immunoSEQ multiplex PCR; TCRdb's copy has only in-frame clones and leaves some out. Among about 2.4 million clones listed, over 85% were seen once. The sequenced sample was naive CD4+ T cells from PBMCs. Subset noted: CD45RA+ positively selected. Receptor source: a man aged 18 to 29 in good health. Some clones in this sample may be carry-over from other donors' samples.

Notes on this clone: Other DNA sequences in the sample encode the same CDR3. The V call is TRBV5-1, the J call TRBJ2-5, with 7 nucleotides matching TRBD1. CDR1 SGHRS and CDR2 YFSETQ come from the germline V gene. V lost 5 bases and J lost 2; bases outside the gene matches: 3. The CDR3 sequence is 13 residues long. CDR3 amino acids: CASSGDSQETQYF. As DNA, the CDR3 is TGCGCCAGCAGTGGGGACAGTCAAGAGACCCAGTACTTC.

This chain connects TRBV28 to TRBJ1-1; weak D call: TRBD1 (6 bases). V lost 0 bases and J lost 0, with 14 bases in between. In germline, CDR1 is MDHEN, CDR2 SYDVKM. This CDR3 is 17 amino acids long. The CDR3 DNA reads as TGTGCCAGCAGTTTATGGGGCAGGGGAACCTTGAACACTGAAGCTTTCTTT. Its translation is CASSLWGRGTLNTEAFF.

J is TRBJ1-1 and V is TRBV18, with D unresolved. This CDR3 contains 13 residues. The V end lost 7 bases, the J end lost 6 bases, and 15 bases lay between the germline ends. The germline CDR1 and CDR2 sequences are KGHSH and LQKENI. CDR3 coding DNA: TGTGCCAGCTTCCCCCTAAGGACGGCTGAAGCTTTCTTT. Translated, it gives CASFPLRTAEAFF.